A selection of T cell receptor beta chains follows, all from one sample in a study of cytomegalovirus exposure and HLA in healthy donors. Clones were sequenced by immunoSEQ multiplex PCR, and TCRdb holds only the in-frame ones, with some missing. The profile covers 73,000 or so clones, with around 78% appearing a single time and around 6% taken by the ten largest. The source material was PBMCs. These receptors originate from a man in his fifties in good health and CMV-seronegative. CDR3s include the opening cysteine and the closing phenylalanine or tryptophan. D genes are given only for firm matches. Rows give clone size only sometimes, using once, few, many, or a class for an expanded clone.

d_call	clone_size	v_call	j_call	cdr3_nt	cdr3_aa
.	.	TRBV5-5	TRBJ1-5	TGTGCCAGCAGCTTGGTCTATGTCAATCAGCCCCAGCATTTT	CASSLVYVNQPQHF
TRBD1	once	TRBV10-3	TRBJ1-4	TGTGCCATCAGTGAGGGGACAGGGTATAAGGATGAAAAACTGTTTTTT	CAISEGTGYKDEKLFF
.	.	TRBV10-3	TRBJ1-1	TGTGCCATCAGAGACAACAGGGACATCACTGAAGCTTTCTTT	CAIRDNRDITEAFF
.	.	TRBV7-2	TRBJ1-4	TGTGCCAGCAGCTTAGTCGGGTTTCGGGATAATGAAAAACTGTTTTTT	CASSLVGFRDNEKLFF
.	once	TRBV7-6	TRBJ2-7	TGTGCCAGCAGCTTAGGGGACTTGTCCTACGAGCAGTACTTC	CASSLGDLSYEQYF
TRBD2	.	TRBV19	TRBJ2-5	TGTGCCAGTAGTATCACTAGCGGGAGTCAAGTGACCCAGTACTTC	CASSITSGSQVTQYF
.	.	TRBV29-1	TRBJ1-3	TGCAGCGTGGCGACTGAGGCCAAAGGGGACACCATATATTTT	CSVATEAKGDTIYF
.	.	TRBV11-2	TRBJ1-4	TGTGCCAGCAGCTTAGGCAGGGCGTATAATGAAAAACTGTTTTTT	CASSLGRAYNEKLFF
.	few	TRBV27	TRBJ1-6	TGTGCCAGCAGTTTGGAAAGGGCTTACTCTAGAGGGTCACCCCTCCACTTT	CASSLERAYSRGSPLHF
.	.	TRBV6-5	TRBJ1-5	TGTGCCAGCAGTTACGGCAGGGCGGGCAATCAGCCCCAGCATTTT	CASSYGRAGNQPQHF
TRBD1	.	TRBV6-1	TRBJ1-1	TGTGCCAGCAATAGGGACAGCCTGAACACTGAAGCTTTCTTT	CASNRDSLNTEAFF
.	few	TRBV7-9	TRBJ2-2	TGTGCCATGGGACTCCCGGACACCGGGGAGCTGTTTTTT	CAMGLPDTGELFF
TRBD2	.	TRBV5-4	TRBJ2-7	TGTGCCAGCACCTCGGGCCTAGCGGGGGCCCAAACCTACGAGCAGTACTTC	CASTSGLAGAQTYEQYF
.	.	TRBV4-1	TRBJ1-1	TGCGCCAGCAGCCAGGACATGGGGTTAACTGAAGCTTTCTTT	CASSQDMGLTEAFF
TRBD2	.	TRBV7-2	TRBJ2-1	TGTGCCAGCAGCTTAGGCGGGGGGGCCGCAAGGGAGCAGTTCTTC	CASSLGGGAAREQFF
.	.	TRBV28	TRBJ2-5	TGTGCCAGCAGTTCTCCCAGCCAAGAGACCCAGTACTTC	CASSSPSQETQYF
TRBD2	.	TRBV14	TRBJ2-1	TGTGCCAGCAGCCTCCGGACTAGCCGAAGTACAAGGGAGCAGTTCTTC	CASSLRTSRSTREQFF
TRBD1	once	TRBV11-3	TRBJ2-7	TGTGCCAGCAGCTCACGGACAGGAATGAGCGAGCAGTACTTC	CASSSRTGMSEQYF
.	.	TRBV30	TRBJ1-1	TGTGCCTGGAGTACTAAGGCTGAAGCTTTCTTT	CAWSTKAEAFF
TRBD2	.	TRBV15	TRBJ2-5	TGCGCCACCAGCAGGGGGGGACTAGCGGGGGACCGCGAGACCCAGTACTTC	CATSRGGLAGDRETQYF
.	.	TRBV29-1	TRBJ2-7	TGCAGCGTCGCGACAGGTTCCTATGCCTACGAGCAGTACTTC	CSVATGSYAYEQYF
TRBD1	.	TRBV7-9	TRBJ2-2	TGTGCCAGCAGCCCTCGGGACAGGATCACCGGGGAGCTGTTTTTT	CASSPRDRITGELFF
.	few	TRBV10-3	TRBJ1-1	TGTGCCATCACCTGGACTGTGAACACTGAAGCTTTCTTT	CAITWTVNTEAFF
.	few	TRBV6-5	TRBJ1-1	TGTGCCAGCAGTTACTCACCCACTTCTGAAGCTTTCTTT	CASSYSPTSEAFF
TRBD1	.	TRBV5-5	TRBJ2-7	TGTGCCAGCAGCTACGGGACAGCCTACGAGCAGTACTTC	CASSYGTAYEQYF
.	.	TRBV6-5	TRBJ1-2	TGTGCCAGCATTCCCTCGTGGGACAAATACTATGGCTACACCTTC	CASIPSWDKYYGYTF
TRBD2	.	TRBV7-6	TRBJ2-1	TGTGCCAGCAGCCTTAGCGGGGGGGCGGCGGGTGAGCAGTTCTTC	CASSLSGGAAGEQFF
.	once	TRBV6-4	TRBJ2-1	TGTGCCAGCAGTGAAGGGACTCTTAATGAGCAGTTCTTC	CASSEGTLNEQFF
.	few	TRBV13	TRBJ2-7	TGTGCCAGCAGCACGACAGGAGATTACGAGCAGTACTTC	CASSTTGDYEQYF
TRBD2	.	TRBV28	TRBJ2-1	TGTGCCAGCAGTTTACTAGCGGGAGAATGGAATGAGCAGTTCTTC	CASSLLAGEWNEQFF
.	.	TRBV6-5	TRBJ2-2	TGTGCCAGCAGGCCGACAGCGAACACCGGGGAGCTGTTTTTT	CASRPTANTGELFF
TRBD1	.	TRBV30	TRBJ1-6	TGTGCCTGGAGTGTTGGGCAGGGGGCCGCACCCCTCCACTTT	CAWSVGQGAAPLHF
TRBD1	.	TRBV5-1	TRBJ2-7	TGCGCCAGCAGCATAACGGGACAGGGGGCCTACGAGCAGTACTTC	CASSITGQGAYEQYF